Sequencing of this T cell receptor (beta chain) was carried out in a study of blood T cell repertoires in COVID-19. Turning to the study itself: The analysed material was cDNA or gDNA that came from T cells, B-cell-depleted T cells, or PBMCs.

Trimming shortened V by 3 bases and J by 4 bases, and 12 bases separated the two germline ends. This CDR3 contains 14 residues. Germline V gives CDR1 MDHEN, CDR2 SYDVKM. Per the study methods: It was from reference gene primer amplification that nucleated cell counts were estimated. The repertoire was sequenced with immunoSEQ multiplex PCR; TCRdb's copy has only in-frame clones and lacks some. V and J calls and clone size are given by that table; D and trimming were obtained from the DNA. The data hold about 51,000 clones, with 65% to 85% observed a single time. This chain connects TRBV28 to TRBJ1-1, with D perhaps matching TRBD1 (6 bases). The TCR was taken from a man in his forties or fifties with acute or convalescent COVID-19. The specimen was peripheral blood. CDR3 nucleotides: TGTGCCAGCAGTTTCTACGGCAGGGGCACTGAAGCTTTCTTT. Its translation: CASSFYGRGTEAFF.